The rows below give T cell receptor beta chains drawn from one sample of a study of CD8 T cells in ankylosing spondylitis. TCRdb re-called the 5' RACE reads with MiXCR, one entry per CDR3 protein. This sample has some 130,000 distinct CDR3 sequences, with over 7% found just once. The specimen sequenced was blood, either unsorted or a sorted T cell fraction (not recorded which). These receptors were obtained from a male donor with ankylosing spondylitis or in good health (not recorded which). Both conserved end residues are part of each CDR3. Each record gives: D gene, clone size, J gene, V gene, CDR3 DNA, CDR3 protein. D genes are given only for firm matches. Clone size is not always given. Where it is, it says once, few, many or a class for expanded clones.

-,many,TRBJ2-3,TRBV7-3,TGTGCCAGCAGCTTACGGGGATTCGATACGCAGTATTTT,CASSLRGFDTQYF
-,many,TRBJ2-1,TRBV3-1,TGTGCCAGCAGCCCAAGACTAGGGGAATACAATGAGCAGTTCTTC,CASSPRLGEYNEQFF
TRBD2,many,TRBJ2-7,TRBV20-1,TGCAGTGCAAACCGGGAGGACTACGAGCAGTACTTC,CSANREDYEQYF
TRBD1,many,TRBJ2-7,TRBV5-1,TGCGCCAGCAGCTTGGCCCGGGACAGCAGCGGCTTCTACGAGCAGTACTTC,CASSLARDSSGFYEQYF
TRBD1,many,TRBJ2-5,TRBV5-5,TGTGCCAGCAGCTTGCTACTCGGGACAGGGGAGACCCAGTACTTC,CASSLLLGTGETQYF
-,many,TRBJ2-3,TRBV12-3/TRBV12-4,TGTGCCAGCAGTCCTGCGTACGGGTCAGATACGCAGTATTTT,CASSPAYGSDTQYF
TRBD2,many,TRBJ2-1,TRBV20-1,TGCAGTGCTAGAGCCAGGACTAGCGGGGCCTACAATGAGCAGTTCTTC,CSARARTSGAYNEQFF
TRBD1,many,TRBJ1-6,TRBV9,TGTGCCAGCACCCTTACGACAGGGAATAATTCACCCCTCCACTTT,CASTLTTGNNSPLHF
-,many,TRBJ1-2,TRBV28,TGTGCCAGCAGTTTCCTCCCCGCCCAGTCAACGAATGGCTACACCTTC,CASSFLPAQSTNGYTF
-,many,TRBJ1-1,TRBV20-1,TGCAGTGCTAGAGCGAGGCGGGGGGGCACTGAAGCTTTCTTT,CSARARRGGTEAFF
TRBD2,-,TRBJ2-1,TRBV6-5,TGTGCCAGCAGTTACTCCCTTATAGCGGGAGGTGAGCAGTTCTTC,CASSYSLIAGGEQFF
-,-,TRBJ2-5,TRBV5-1,TGCGCCAGCAGCGAAAACAGGGTTGGGGAGACCCAGTACTTC,CASSENRVGETQYF
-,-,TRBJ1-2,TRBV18,TGTGCCAGCTCACCCTGGGGGGAGACAGGTCCTGTCTCGTTC,CASSPWGETGPVSF
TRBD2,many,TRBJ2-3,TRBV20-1,TGCAGTGCTAGAGGACTAGCGTCAACAGATACGCAGTATTTT,CSARGLASTDTQYF
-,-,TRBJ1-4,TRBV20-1,TGCAGTGCTAGAGTGGCGGGGGCTTCGAGAAAACTGTTTTTT,CSARVAGASRKLFF
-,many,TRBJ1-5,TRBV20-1,TGCAGTGCTGGATTCAGGTCCGCTCAGCCCCAGCATTTT,CSAGFRSAQPQHF
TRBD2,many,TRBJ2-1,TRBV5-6,TGTGCCAGCAGCCCACTAGCGGGAGGTAGGGATGAGCAGTTCTTC,CASSPLAGGRDEQFF
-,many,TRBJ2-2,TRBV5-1,TGCGCCAGCAGTCTCGGGAACACCGGGGAGCTGTTTTTT,CASSLGNTGELFF
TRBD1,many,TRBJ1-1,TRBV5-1,TGCGCCAGCACCCGGACAGGGAACACTGAAGCTTTCTTT,CASTRTGNTEAFF
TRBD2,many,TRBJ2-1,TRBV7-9,TGTGCCAGCAGCTCCATAGCGGGAGGGCAAATTAATGAGCAGTTCTTC,CASSSIAGGQINEQFF
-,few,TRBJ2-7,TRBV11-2,TGTGCCAGCTCGAGTGGTGGGAGTGGTCCCTACGAGCAGTACTTC,CASSSGGSGPYEQYF
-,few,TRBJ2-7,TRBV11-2,TGTGCCAGCACCATCAAGGCCCAGATGGGGGGTAAGGGTTGGTACGAGCAGTACTTC,CASTIKAQMGGKGWYEQYF
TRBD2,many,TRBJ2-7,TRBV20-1,TGCAGTGCTCCGCCGGGACTAGCGGGAGGCCCCGAGCAGTACTTC,CSAPPGLAGGPEQYF
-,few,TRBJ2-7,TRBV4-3,TGCGCCAGCAGCCAAGACCAGGGATTCTACGAGCAGTACTTC,CASSQDQGFYEQYF
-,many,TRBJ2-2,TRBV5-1,TGCGCCAGCAGCTTGTATGTGGGACAGAACACCGGGGAGCTGTTTTTT,CASSLYVGQNTGELFF
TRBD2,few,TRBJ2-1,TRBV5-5,TGTGCCAGCAGCCCCGGACTAGCGGGAGAGTACGGTGAGCAGTTCTTC,CASSPGLAGEYGEQFF
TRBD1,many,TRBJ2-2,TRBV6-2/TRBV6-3,TGTGCCAGCAGACCGGGACAGTCAAAGGGCACCGGGGAGCTGTTTTTT,CASRPGQSKGTGELFF
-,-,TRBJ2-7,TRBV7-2,TGTGCCAGCAGCTCCAGGACGCCATACGAGCAGTACTTC,CASSSRTPYEQYF
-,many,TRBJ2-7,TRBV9,TGTGCCAGCAGCGTACAGGGTACCACCTACGAGCAGTACTTC,CASSVQGTTYEQYF
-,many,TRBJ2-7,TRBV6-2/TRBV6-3,TGTGCCAGCGGGTTCTCCTACGAGCAGTACTTC,CASGFSYEQYF
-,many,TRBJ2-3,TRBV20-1,TGCAGTGCTAGAGATCGGCAAGATACGCAGTATTTT,CSARDRQDTQYF
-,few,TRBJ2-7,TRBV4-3,TGCGCCAGCAGCCAAGGCCACACCTACGAGCAGTACTTC,CASSQGHTYEQYF
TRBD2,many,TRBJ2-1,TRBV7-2,TGTGCCAGCAGGGGACCGGGACTAGCTTACAATGAGCAGTTCTTC,CASRGPGLAYNEQFF
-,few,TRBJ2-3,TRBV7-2,TGTGCCAGCAGCCTGGGGTCTCCTAAGGGGACAGATACGCAGTATTTT,CASSLGSPKGTDTQYF
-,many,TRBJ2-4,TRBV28,TGTGCCAGCAGTTTTGGCGGTAGTCGAGGCTGGATTCAGTACTTC,CASSFGGSRGWIQYF
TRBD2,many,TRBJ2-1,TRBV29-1,TGCAGCACGGGAGGAGGGGACAATGAGCAGTTCTTC,CSTGGGDNEQFF
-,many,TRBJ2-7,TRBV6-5,TGTGCCAGCAGTTACGCCGGAACGGGGCTTTCCTACGAGCAGTACTTC,CASSYAGTGLSYEQYF
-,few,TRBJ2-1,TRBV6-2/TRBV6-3,TGTGCCAGCAGCCCCTACGAGGCGGGGAACAATGAGCAGTTCTTC,CASSPYEAGNNEQFF
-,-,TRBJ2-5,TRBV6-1,TGTGCCAGCAGAGGGTCGTGGGGCCAAGAGACCCAGTACTTC,CASRGSWGQETQYF
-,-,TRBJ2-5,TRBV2,TGTGCCAGCGGAGCGAGTTCAGGTCAAGAGACCCAGTACTTC,CASGASSGQETQYF
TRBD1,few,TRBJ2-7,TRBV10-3,TGTGCCATCAGTGAGAGGACAGGGGCCATGTACGAGCAGTACTTC,CAISERTGAMYEQYF
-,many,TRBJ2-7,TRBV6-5,TGTGCCAGCAGTTACTCCGGACAGTTCTCCTTTACCTACGAGCAGTACTTC,CASSYSGQFSFTYEQYF
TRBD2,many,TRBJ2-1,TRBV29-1,TGCAGCGTTGAAGATGCCCGGACTAGTGGTTTATCGCAGTTCTTC,CSVEDARTSGLSQFF
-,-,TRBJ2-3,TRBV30,TGTGCCTGGAACAGGGTGAGCACAGATACGCAGTATTTT,CAWNRVSTDTQYF
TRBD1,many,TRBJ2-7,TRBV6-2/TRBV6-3,TGTGCCAGCAGTCAGAATCGGGACAGGTCATACTACGAGCAGTACTTC,CASSQNRDRSYYEQYF
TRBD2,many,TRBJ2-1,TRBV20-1,TGCAGTGCCCATAGCGGGAGTGTACACAATGAGCAGTTCTTC,CSAHSGSVHNEQFF
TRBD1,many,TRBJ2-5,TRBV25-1,TGTGCCAGCAGTGGGAGACAGGGAAAAGAGACCCAGTACTTC,CASSGRQGKETQYF
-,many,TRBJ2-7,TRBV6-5,TGTGCCAGCAGTTACACCCCAAGTGGGTCCTACGAGCAGTACTTC,CASSYTPSGSYEQYF
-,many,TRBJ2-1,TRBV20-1,TGCAGTGCTAGACAGGGGAGCTCCTACAATGAGCAGTTCTTC,CSARQGSSYNEQFF
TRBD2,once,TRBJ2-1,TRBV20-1,TGCAGTGCTAGAGCCTCACCAGGACTAGCGGGCTCCTACAATGAGCAGTTCTTC,CSARASPGLAGSYNEQFF
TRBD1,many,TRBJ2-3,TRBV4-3,TGCGCCAGCAGCCAAGATCTGGGGACAGGGGGAGATACGCAGTATTTT,CASSQDLGTGGDTQYF
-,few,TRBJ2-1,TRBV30,TGTGCCTGGAGTGGGGGGAGGATGTCCTACAATGAGCAGTTCTTC,CAWSGGRMSYNEQFF
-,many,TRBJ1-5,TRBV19,TGTGCCAGTAGTTCGGGGGCCCGGCAGCCCCAGCATTTT,CASSSGARQPQHF
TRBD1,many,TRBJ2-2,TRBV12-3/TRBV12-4,TGTGCCAGCAGTGACAGGGACACCGGGGAGCTGTTTTTT,CASSDRDTGELFF
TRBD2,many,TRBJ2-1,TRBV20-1,TGCAGTGCTAGTGTGAGCGGGAGCGGTCGTCACAATGAGCAGTTCTTC,CSASVSGSGRHNEQFF
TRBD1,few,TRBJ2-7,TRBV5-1,TGCGCCAGCAGCTTGGCCCCGGACAGGGGGCATGAGCAGTACTTC,CASSLAPDRGHEQYF
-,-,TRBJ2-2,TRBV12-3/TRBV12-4,TGTGCCAGCAGTTCATTCACAGGGACGCGCATAAACACCGGGGAGCTGTTTTTT,CASSSFTGTRINTGELFF
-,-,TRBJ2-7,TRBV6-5,TGTGCCAGCAGTTACCGAGGAACACAGAGTCGGGAGCAGTACTTC,CASSYRGTQSREQYF
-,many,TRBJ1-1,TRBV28,TGTGCCAGCAGGACGACCACTGACAGGAACACTGAAGCTTTCTTT,CASRTTTDRNTEAFF